This is a list of T cell receptor beta chains from one sample in a study of cytomegalovirus exposure and HLA in healthy donors. Measured with immunoSEQ multiplex PCR; TCRdb has only the in-frame clones, and not every one. Of about 130,000 clones in the sample, about three quarters are singletons; the top ten hold 3% to 5%. The sequencing sample was made of PBMCs. The receptors originated from a male donor in good health and CMV-seronegative. CDR3s include the opening cysteine and the closing phenylalanine or tryptophan. A D gene is named only where the DNA matches it firmly. Clone size is shown for a subset of rows, as once, few, many or a class of expanded clone.

TRBV5-3	once	TRBD2	TRBJ2-4	CARSLWLAGKPIAKNIQYF	TGTGCCAGAAGCTTGTGGCTAGCGGGTAAACCCATAGCCAAAAACATTCAGTACTTC
TRBV9	.	TRBD1	TRBJ1-4	CASSVGDRDGEKLFF	TGTGCCAGCAGCGTAGGGGACAGGGATGGGGAAAAACTGTTTTTT
TRBV6-6	.	TRBD2	TRBJ2-1	CASTDSGTSGRSEQFF	TGTGCCAGCACCGATTCCGGGACTAGCGGGAGGAGTGAGCAGTTCTTC
TRBV5-4	.	.	TRBJ2-1	CASSFGDSNEQFF	TGTGCCAGCAGCTTCGGGGATTCCAATGAGCAGTTCTTC
TRBV9	once	.	TRBJ2-7	CASSPYQGSSYEQYF	TGTGCCAGCAGCCCGTACCAGGGGAGCTCCTACGAGCAGTACTTC
TRBV19	once	TRBD1	TRBJ1-2	CASRRDRASSNYGYTF	TGTGCCAGTCGGCGGGACAGGGCCAGCTCTAACTATGGCTACACCTTC
TRBV6-1	.	TRBD1	TRBJ2-7	CASRLGQASYEQYF	TGTGCCAGCAGATTAGGACAGGCTTCTTACGAGCAGTACTTC
TRBV7-3	once	.	TRBJ1-1	CASSLIRGTEAFF	TGTGCCAGCAGCCTAATCAGGGGTACTGAAGCTTTCTTT
TRBV7-9	.	.	TRBJ2-7	CASGGRVSYEQYF	TGTGCCAGCGGAGGCCGGGTGTCCTACGAGCAGTACTTC
TRBV2	.	TRBD2	TRBJ2-5	CASGGLAGGGMGETQYF	TGTGCCAGCGGGGGACTAGCGGGAGGTGGAATGGGTGAGACCCAGTACTTC
TRBV7-2	.	TRBD1	TRBJ1-2	CASSRRTGVGYTF	TGTGCCAGCAGTCGCCGGACAGGGGTTGGCTACACCTTC
TRBV29-1	.	.	TRBJ1-4	CSVRRGEKLFF	TGCAGCGTTCGCAGGGGTGAAAAACTGTTTTTT
TRBV27	.	TRBD1	TRBJ2-3	CASSLKGAQTDTQYF	TGTGCCAGCAGTCTCAAGGGGGCGCAGACAGATACGCAGTATTTT
TRBV19	.	.	TRBJ2-7	CASSIQGGWTYEQYF	TGTGCCAGTAGTATTCAGGGGGGTTGGACCTACGAGCAGTACTTC
TRBV29-1	.	.	TRBJ2-1	CSVEFRYNEQFF	TGCAGCGTTGAATTTCGGTACAATGAGCAGTTCTTC
TRBV5-1	once	.	TRBJ2-7	CASSLAFREFGYEQYF	TGCGCCAGCAGCTTGGCCTTTAGGGAGTTTGGCTACGAGCAGTACTTC
TRBV4-2	few	.	TRBJ1-1	CASSQALRGNTEAFF	TGTGCCAGCAGCCAAGCCCTCCGAGGGAACACTGAAGCTTTCTTT
TRBV20-1	.	.	TRBJ1-2	CSAKTGGGYTF	TGCAGTGCTAAGACGGGGGGTGGCTACACCTTC
TRBV5-1	.	TRBD1	TRBJ1-2	CASSLAGQGNYGYTF	TGCGCCAGCAGCTTGGCCGGACAGGGGAACTATGGCTACACCTTC
TRBV5-1	.	.	TRBJ1-6	CASSLAGYNSPLHF	TGCGCCAGCAGCTTGGCAGGCTATAATTCACCCCTCCACTTT
TRBV6-1	.	TRBD1	TRBJ1-4	CASSDRQGTNEKLFF	TGTGCCAGCAGTGATAGACAGGGAACTAATGAAAAACTGTTTTTT
TRBV21-1	once	.	TRBJ2-5	CASRPLGLAGVRETQYF	TGTGCCAGCAGACCTCTAGGGCTAGCGGGAGTAAGGGAGACCCAGTACTTC
TRBV6-5	.	TRBD1	TRBJ2-3	CASSSQWQGASSQYF	TGTGCCAGCAGTTCCCAGTGGCAGGGGGCTAGCTCGCAGTATTTT
TRBV6-1	.	.	TRBJ2-1	CASSDSGLPRGNEQFF	TGTGCCAGCAGTGATTCGGGACTCCCCAGGGGGAATGAGCAGTTCTTC
TRBV14	.	TRBD2	TRBJ2-7	CASSQSSGGFGEQYF	TGTGCCAGCAGCCAATCAAGCGGGGGTTTTGGCGAGCAGTACTTC
TRBV15	.	.	TRBJ2-7	CATSRGTTSSYEQYF	TGTGCCACCAGCAGAGGGACAACCAGCTCCTACGAGCAGTACTTC
TRBV6-1	.	TRBD2	TRBJ2-7	CASSEGTSAYPVYEQYF	TGTGCCAGCAGTGAAGGGACTAGCGCTTACCCCGTCTACGAGCAGTACTTC
TRBV14	.	.	TRBJ1-3	CASSRGDRNTIYF	TGTGCCAGCAGCCGGGGAGATCGAAACACCATATATTTT
TRBV4-2	.	TRBD1	TRBJ1-2	CASSPYRDRDGYTF	TGTGCCAGCAGCCCTTACCGGGACAGGGATGGCTACACCTTC
TRBV7-3	.	.	TRBJ2-3	CSSSRREGGTDTQYF	TGTTCCAGCAGCCGCAGGGAAGGGGGCACAGATACGCAGTATTTT
TRBV27	.	.	TRBJ1-4	CASSPGDTVREKLFF	TGTGCCAGCAGTCCCGGGGACACCGTGAGGGAAAAACTGTTTTTT
TRBV6-1	.	.	TRBJ2-5	CASSENSGYQETQYF	TGTGCCAGCAGTGAAAATTCAGGGTACCAAGAGACCCAGTACTTC
TRBV6-5	large	.	TRBJ1-1	CASSYLRSIRTEAFF	TGTGCCAGCAGTTACTTACGGAGCATCCGAACTGAAGCTTTCTTT
TRBV13	.	.	TRBJ1-2	CASSYNREGGYTF	TGTGCCAGCAGTTACAACAGGGAGGGTGGCTACACCTTC
TRBV19	.	.	TRBJ2-7	CASSSTPLTYEQYF	TGTGCCAGTAGTAGTACACCTCTTACCTACGAGCAGTACTTC
TRBV6-5	.	.	TRBJ2-7	CASSLIGLDSGEQYF	TGTGCCAGCAGCCTAATTGGTCTGGATAGCGGCGAGCAGTACTTC
TRBV6-5	.	.	TRBJ2-1	CASSWLTSGNEQFF	TGTGCCAGCAGTTGGTTGACCAGCGGCAATGAGCAGTTCTTC
TRBV19	.	TRBD2	TRBJ2-4	CASSTASGGAKNSQYF	TGTGCCAGTAGTACCGCTAGCGGGGGGGCCAAAAACAGTCAGTACTTC
TRBV6-6	few	TRBD1	TRBJ2-7	CASSMAGTGVYEQYF	TGTGCCAGCAGTATGGCCGGGACAGGGGTCTACGAGCAGTACTTC
TRBV6-5	.	.	TRBJ1-2	CASTPGSRANYGYTF	TGTGCCAGCACCCCCGGGTCCCGAGCTAACTATGGCTACACCTTC
TRBV29-1	.	.	TRBJ1-2	CSVAPLTVYGYTF	TGCAGCGTTGCCCCATTAACGGTCTATGGCTACACCTTC
TRBV2	.	.	TRBJ2-5	CASSARGETQYF	TGTGCCAGCAGTGCTAGGGGAGAGACCCAGTACTTC
TRBV5-1	.	TRBD1	TRBJ2-1	CASSLAPTGGFNEQFF	TGCGCCAGCAGCTTGGCTCCGACAGGGGGTTTTAATGAGCAGTTCTTC
TRBV29-1	.	.	TRBJ2-1	CSVDRANEQFF	TGCAGCGTTGACAGGGCTAATGAGCAGTTCTTC
TRBV7-8	.	TRBD2	TRBJ2-5	CASSSRLRGGPKTQYF	TGTGCCAGCAGCTCCAGACTGCGGGGGGGGCCGAAGACCCAGTACTTC
TRBV7-9	.	.	TRBJ2-1	CASSYGGGGKEEQFF	TGTGCCAGCAGCTACGGGGGTGGAGGGAAAGAAGAGCAGTTCTTC
TRBV7-2	once	TRBD1	TRBJ2-1	CASRYRTGGNEQFF	TGTGCCAGCAGGTATCGGACAGGGGGCAATGAGCAGTTCTTC